The entry that follows covers one T cell receptor beta chain sequence. The data stem from a study of cytomegalovirus exposure and HLA in healthy donors. Study-level background: Genotyping showed 75% to 90% of over 350 donors falling in the Caucasian-associated ancestry cluster.

Germline V gene sequence: CDR1 MGHDK, CDR2 SYGVNS. CDR3 length: 15 amino acids. V trimming: 5 bases; J trimming: 6 bases; junction bases outside the gene matches: 6. Amplification used 60 Vbeta primers and 13 Jbeta primers. The protocol was immunoSEQ multiplex PCR, while the TCRdb copy is restricted to in-frame clones and leaves out a portion. The repertoire holds 110,000 to 150,000 clones, with roughly 10% as singletons. This sequence originates from a man between 50 and 59 years old in good health and CMV-seronegative. This chain uses TRBV25-1 with TRBJ2-2, with 10 bases fitting TRBD1. Sequencing used PBMCs. The CDR3 coding sequence is TGTGCCAGCAGTTTTACCGGGACAGGGGCCGGGGAGCTGTTTTTT. Translated, it gives CASSFTGTGAGELFF.